This TCR beta chain was observed in a study of T cell responses to AZD1222 COVID-19 vaccine. Notes on the study in general: Spike-wide coverage was observed for vaccine-associated CD4 TCRs, with dominant responses at 160-218 and 743-854. At baseline, seropositivity was found in only a handful of AZD1222 recipients.

About this clone itself: Antigen specificity is unknown.

The CDR3 is 13 residues long. The germline gives CDR1 SGHNT, CDR2 YYREEE (reference sequence). The V and J ends lost 0 bases and 7 bases respectively, with 10 bases between them. Assay used: immunoSEQ multiplex PCR; TCRdb lists only in-frame clones, some missing. The top ten hold 7.8% of the sample, which has 120,000 or so clones, about 90% seen once. Here the sequenced sample was peripheral blood, taken on day 0 of AZD1222 vaccination. This receptor was taken from an adult in good health. The chain links TRBV5-4 to TRBJ1-2; D is undetermined. The chain's CDR3 is CASSLGGVFGYTF. The DNA of the CDR3 is TGTGCCAGCAGCTTGGGCGGGGTTTTTGGCTACACCTTC.